Below, 8 T cell receptor beta chains from the same sample are listed, as sequenced in a study of human T cells and chemical hapten exposure. TCRdb analysed the RACE reads with MiXCR anew, one entry per CDR3 protein. Of fewer than 95,000 distinct CDR3 sequences listed, 11% were seen once; the top ten hold roughly 2.3%. Noted time point: patch test 2, 6 weeks after DPC sensitization. Treatment here: therapeutic diphenylcyclopropenone sensitization with weekly scalp DPC. Material: whole blood, obtained in connection with sensitization to the hapten diphenylcyclopropenone (DPC). The receptors here all came from a man between 35 and 55 years old with alopecia areata. Some clones in this sample may be carry-over from other donors' samples.

This clonotype was counted a few times. This chain links TRBV2 with TRBJ2-3; the D gene is possibly TRBD2 (5 bases). The V gene's germline CDR1 is SNHLY and CDR2 FYNNEI. Between the trimmed V and J ends, which lost 8 bases and 0 bases, there was a span of 12 bases. The CDR3 length is 14 residues. The DNA for the CDR3 is TGTGCCAGCTCTGAGGGATCTAGCACAGATACGCAGTATTTT. It encodes CASSEGSSTDTQYF.

The chain recombines TRBV30 with TRBJ2-5, with D tentatively TRBD2 (6 bases). The V and J ends lost 4 bases and 2 bases respectively, with 17 bases between them. The V gene's germline CDR1 is GTSNPN and CDR2 SVGIG (reference sequence). This CDR3 has 15 amino acids. This chain's CDR3 is CAWTGPGLPQETQYF. CDR3 nucleotides: TGTGCCTGGACTGGGCCGGGACTGCCGCAAGAGACCCAGTACTTC.

This clonotype was detected only a few times. The DNA for the CDR3 is TGTGCCAGCAGTACCAAAAACAGGGGACGTGGCTACACCTTC. The encoded protein is CASSTKNRGRGYTF. The chain is built from TRBV28 and TRBJ1-2, with TRBD1 matching 7 bases. Trimming took 5 bases from V and 7 from J; bases not matched to a gene: 10. Germline V gene data show CDR1 as MDHEN and CDR2 as SYDVKM. This CDR3 has 14 residues.

This clonotype was detected a few times. J is TRBJ1-1 and V is TRBV19, with D unresolved. The CDR3 has 12 amino acids. Deletions cut 11 bases from V and 4 bases from J, with 14 bases between. Germline V gene lookup returns CDR1 LNHDA and CDR2 SQIVND (reference sequence). The CDR3 region has the DNA TGTGCCTCAACCCTCCCGGGCACTGAAGCTTTCTTT. It codes for CASTLPGTEAFF.

The table lists this clonotype with a few counts. The gene calls are TRBV11-2 and TRBJ2-5, with D possibly TRBD1 on 6 matching bases. The CDR3 contains 13 residues. Germline CDR1 SGHAT, CDR2 FQNNGV. Trimming stripped 4 bases from V and 6 bases from J, with 12 bases between. The chain's CDR3 is CASSSGQRQTQYF. CDR3 coding DNA: TGTGCCAGCAGCTCTGGACAGAGACAGACCCAGTACTTC. The whole variable domain, filled in from reference TRBV11-2 and TRBJ2-5, reads EAGVAQSPRYKIIEKRQSVAFWCNPISGHATLYWYQQILGQGPKLLIQFQNNGVVDDSQLPKDRFSAERLKGVDSTLKIQPAKLEDSAVYLCASSSGQRQTQYFGPGTRLLVL.

The chain links TRBV11-1 to TRBJ2-2; D remains ambiguous. V lost 5 bases and J 6 bases, leaving 7 bases between the germline ends. Germline V gene data show CDR1 as SGHAT and CDR2 as FQDESV (reference sequence). The CDR3 is 12 residues long. The CDR3 coding sequence is TGTGCCAGCAGCGTTGAGGCCGGGGAGCTGTTTTTT. Translating it yields CASSVEAGELFF.

This clonotype was found a few times. The chain combines TRBV2 with TRBJ1-1; D gene unclear. Per the germline V gene, CDR1 is SNHLY and CDR2 is FYNNEI. The CDR3 is made up of 13 amino acids. V was trimmed by 1 base and J by 4 bases, leaving 7 bases between them. CDR3 amino acids: CASSEEGVTEAFF. The CDR3 DNA reads as TGTGCCAGCAGTGAAGAAGGTGTCACTGAAGCTTTCTTT.

This chain uses TRBV18 with TRBJ2-3; 13 bases are shared with TRBD2. CDR1 is KGHSH and CDR2 is LQKENI in the germline V gene. This CDR3 is 17 amino acids long. Germline trimming cut 6 bases from V and 3 bases from J; bases unmatched to any gene: 9. The DNA of the CDR3 is TGTGCCAGCTCCCTACTTCGGACTAGCGGGAGTACAGATACGCAGTATTTT. Translated: CASSLLRTSGSTDTQYF.